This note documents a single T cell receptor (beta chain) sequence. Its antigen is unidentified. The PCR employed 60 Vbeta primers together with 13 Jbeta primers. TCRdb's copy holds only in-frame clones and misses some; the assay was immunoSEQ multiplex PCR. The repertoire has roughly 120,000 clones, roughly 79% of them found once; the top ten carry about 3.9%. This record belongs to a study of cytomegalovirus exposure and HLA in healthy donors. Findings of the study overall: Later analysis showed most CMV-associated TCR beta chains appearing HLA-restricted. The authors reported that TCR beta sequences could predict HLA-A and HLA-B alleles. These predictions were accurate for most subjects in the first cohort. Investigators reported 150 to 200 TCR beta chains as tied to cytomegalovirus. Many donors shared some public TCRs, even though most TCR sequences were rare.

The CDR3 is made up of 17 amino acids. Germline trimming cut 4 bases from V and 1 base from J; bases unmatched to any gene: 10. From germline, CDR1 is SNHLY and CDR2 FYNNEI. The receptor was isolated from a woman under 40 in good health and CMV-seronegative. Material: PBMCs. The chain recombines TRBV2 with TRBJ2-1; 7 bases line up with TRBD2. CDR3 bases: TGTGCCAGCAGTGTGGAGAGCAGCGGGACGTCCTACAATGAGCAGTTCTTC. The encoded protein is CASSVESSGTSYNEQFF.